One and the same sample provided the 30 T cell receptor beta chains below, sequenced in a study of post-analysis software for immune sequencing data. Overall study findings and caveats: Controls had lower frequencies than patients of about 5 TRBV segments, which included TRBV5-6, TRBV5-1 and TRBV20-1.

cDNA libraries of TCR beta carried unique molecular identifiers. MiXCR, run by TCRdb on the PCR reads, gives a single entry per CDR3 protein. The sample consists of roughly 800,000 distinct CDR3 sequences, about half of them appearing once. These TCRs are of unknown antigen specificity. Sequencing was performed on blood. These receptors originate from a girl aged 10-17 years with multiple sclerosis.

This clonotype showed up many times. The chain links TRBV20-1 to TRBJ2-5; 7 bases match TRBD2. Germline CDR1 is DFQATT and CDR2 is SNEGSKA (reference sequence). CDR3 size: 17 residues. The V gene end was trimmed by 6 bases and the J gene end by 2 bases; junction bases not matched to a gene: 18. CDR3 residues: CSASPAGAGVGQETQYF. The CDR3 nucleotides are TGCAGTGCAAGCCCCGCCGGGGCGGGAGTAGGGCAAGAGACCCAGTACTTC.

The sample holds a few counts of this clonotype. This chain uses TRBV20-1 with TRBJ2-1; TRBD2 matches 8 bases. Trimming cost V 6 bases and J 2 bases; bases outside gene matches: 6. Germline assignment: CDR1 DFQATT and CDR2 SNEGSKA (reference sequence). The length of the CDR3 is 14 residues. The DNA of the CDR3 is TGCAGTGCCCTCCCGGGACTAGCCTACAATGAGCAGTTCTTC. Protein product: CSALPGLAYNEQFF.

V usage is TRBV12-3 or TRBV12-4 and J usage is TRBJ1-2; possible D gene TRBD1, 5 bases. The CDR3 consists of 13 residues. Trimming pared 5 bases from V and 6 bases from J, leaving 13 bases between. The CDR3 here is CASSPGTTHGYTF. The CDR3 nucleotides read TGTGCCAGCAGTCCTGGGACCACACATGGCTACACCTTC.

This clonotype was detected a few times. V gene TRBV12-3 or TRBV12-4 combines with J gene TRBJ2-7; the D gene is possibly TRBD2 (6 bases). CDR3 size: 16 residues. Deletions cut 7 bases from V and 2 bases from J, with 21 bases between. CDR3 sequence (DNA): TGTGCCAGCACCTCAACTACAGACGGGAGCCCCTACGAGCAGTACTTC. It translates to CASTSTTDGSPYEQYF.

This clonotype appeared a few times. The chain has TRBV15 and TRBJ1-2, with TRBD1 as a possible D gene (5 bases). Trimming removed 1 base at V and 8 bases at J, with 11 bases between. The CDR3 is made up of 13 amino acids. CDR1 LNHNV and CDR2 YYDKDF come from the germline V gene (reference sequence). The CDR3 nucleotides are TGTGCCACCAGCAGAGTGGCAGAGGGGGGCTACACCTTC. This gives the protein CATSRVAEGGYTF.

This clonotype was recorded a few times. This chain connects TRBV7-2 to TRBJ2-7; 8 nucleotides match TRBD1. The germline gives CDR1 SGHTA, CDR2 FQGNSA. The CDR3 sequence is 13 residues long. V gave up 5 bases and J gave up 7 bases; unmatched junction bases: 7. The CDR3 DNA sequence: TGTGCCAGCAGCCCGGGACAGGTTGGAGAGCAGTACTTC. Protein sequence: CASSPGQVGEQYF.

The V call is TRBV20-1, the J call TRBJ2-3, with 8 bases matching TRBD2. The CDR3 covers 15 residues. Germline V gives CDR1 DFQATT, CDR2 SNEGSKA (reference sequence). The trim removed 1 base at V and 7 bases at J, leaving 10 bases unmatched. The chain's CDR3 is CSARVAGGRFHTQYF. CDR3 DNA: TGCAGTGCTAGAGTGGCGGGAGGCCGATTCCATACGCAGTATTTT.

This clonotype was observed a few times. This rearrangement joins TRBV20-1 to TRBJ2-3, with D tentatively TRBD2 (6 bases). CDR1 is DFQATT and CDR2 is SNEGSKA in the germline V gene (reference sequence). V gave up 3 bases and J gave up 2 bases, with 15 bases separating them. The length of the CDR3 is 15 residues. DNA for the CDR3: TGCAGTGCTAGGTCTGGACTACAAAACACAGATACGCAGTATTTT. The encoded protein is CSARSGLQNTDTQYF.

This clonotype was counted a few times. V is TRBV15 and J is TRBJ1-5; D is possibly TRBD1 (6 bases). V lost 4 bases, J lost 0 bases, and 10 bases lay in between. CDR3 length equals 15 residues. Germline V gene lookup returns CDR1 LNHNV and CDR2 YYDKDF (reference sequence). Written as DNA, the CDR3 is TGTGCCACCAGCACGGACAGCAATAGCAATCAGCCCCAGCATTTT. This codes for CATSTDSNSNQPQHF.

The chain is built from TRBV7-2 and TRBJ1-2, with D tentatively TRBD1 (5 bases). CDR3 length: 13 amino acids. Trimming removed 0 bases from V and 8 bases from J, with 10 bases in between. Germline values: CDR1 SGHTA, CDR2 FQGNSA. CDR3 sequence (DNA): TGTGCCAGCAGCTTAGCGCTATACAGGGGCTACACCTTC. It is translated as CASSLALYRGYTF.

This chain joins TRBV7-6 and TRBJ2-1; D is possibly TRBD2 (6 bases). The V and J ends lost 5 bases and 5 bases respectively, with 19 bases between them. The CDR3 is 16 residues long. CDR1 is SGHVS and CDR2 is FNYEAQ in the germline V gene. The CDR3 loop reads CASSPFARERDNEQFF. In DNA, the CDR3 is TGTGCCAGCAGCCCCTTCGCGCGGGAAAGGGACAATGAGCAGTTCTTC.

The chain is built from TRBV20-1 and TRBJ2-3; TRBD1 might be the D (5 bases). Germline lookup yields CDR1 DFQATT and CDR2 SNEGSKA (reference sequence). Trimming took 1 base from V and 0 from J, leaving 14 bases between them. The CDR3 totals 16 residues. The CDR3 protein is CSARGLTALSTDTQYF. Written as DNA, the CDR3 is TGCAGTGCTAGAGGTTTGACAGCCCTTAGCACAGATACGCAGTATTTT.

This chain links TRBV20-1 with TRBJ2-7; possible D gene TRBD1, 5 bases. The CDR3 totals 14 residues. Germline assignment: CDR1 DFQATT and CDR2 SNEGSKA (reference sequence). Deletions cut 2 bases from V and 1 base from J, with 12 bases between. In DNA form, the CDR3 reads TGCAGTGCTAGACCGCATCAGGGATCCTACGAGCAGTACTTC. Protein product: CSARPHQGSYEQYF.

The table lists this clonotype with a few counts. This rearrangement joins TRBV3-1 to TRBJ2-4, with no clear D. Trimming pared 1 base from V and 6 bases from J, leaving 4 bases between. The CDR3 extends over 12 amino acids. CDR1 and CDR2 from the germline V gene are LGHDT and YNNKEL (reference sequence). CDR3 sequence reads: CASSQAPNIQYF. CDR3 DNA sequence: TGTGCCAGCAGCCAAGCCCCAAACATTCAGTACTTC.

This chain joins TRBV20-1 and TRBJ2-1; perhaps TRBD2 as D (6 bases). Germline values: CDR1 DFQATT, CDR2 SNEGSKA (reference sequence). V shed 1 base and J shed 3 bases, with 16 bases lying between them. This CDR3 contains 16 residues. The CDR3 sequence: CSARASHIAVYNEQFF. The CDR3 coding sequence is TGCAGTGCTAGAGCCTCTCATATAGCGGTCTACAATGAGCAGTTCTTC.

Comments on this clonotype: Sequence at one end of the junction differs from germline and may be a read error. The chain combines TRBV7-7 with TRBJ2-5, with a tentative D call TRBD1 (6 bases). This CDR3 comprises 14 residues. Per the germline V gene, CDR1 is SSHAT and CDR2 is FNYEAQ (reference sequence). The CDR3 loop is CASSLFQGQETQYF. The CDR3 region has the DNA TGTGCTAGCAGCTTATTTCAGGGGCAAGAGACCCAGTACTTC.

V is TRBV20-1 and J is TRBJ2-7, with 9 bases matching TRBD2. In germline, CDR1 is DFQATT, CDR2 SNEGSKA (reference sequence). This CDR3 contains 14 residues. V trimming: 2 bases; J trimming: 3 bases; junction bases outside the gene matches: 5. The CDR3 nucleotides are TGCAGTGCTAGACAGCTAGCGGGGTACTACGAGCAGTACTTC. Its translation is CSARQLAGYYEQYF.

In its sample, this clonotype was seen once. The rearrangement joins TRBV20-1 to TRBJ2-4; 8 nucleotides match TRBD2. TRBJ2-7 explains the end of the DNA better; the J call may be wrong. Per germline, CDR1 DFQATT and CDR2 SNEGSKA (reference sequence). The length of the CDR3 is 13 residues. The CDR3 nucleotides read TGCAGTGCTACTAGCGGGTCGTTGTACGAGCAGTACTTC. It specifies CSATSGSLYEQYF.

This clonotype was detected only a few times. This chain joins TRBV3-1 and TRBJ2-1, with 7 bases identical to TRBD1. Germline V lookup: CDR1 LGHDT, CDR2 YNNKEL (reference sequence). This CDR3 has 14 amino acids. With V trimmed by 5 bases and J by 3 bases, 4 bases remained unmatched. The CDR3 is CASSGDSGYNEQFF. Written as DNA, the CDR3 is TGTGCCAGCAGCGGGGACAGCGGCTACAATGAGCAGTTCTTC.

The J gene is TRBJ2-7, the V gene TRBV6-5, with a possible D match to TRBD2 (7 bases). This CDR3 comprises 15 residues. Trimming cost V 0 bases and J 4 bases, with 13 bases left between them. Germline values: CDR1 MNHEY, CDR2 SVGAGI. The CDR3 loop reads CASSYSKGGGYEQYF. The DNA of the CDR3 is TGTGCCAGCAGTTACTCGAAGGGAGGGGGGTACGAGCAGTACTTC.

The gene calls are TRBV5-1 and TRBJ1-2, with D unclear. In germline, CDR1 is SGHRS, CDR2 YFSETQ. Trimming removed 2 bases at V and 3 bases at J, with 8 bases between. The CDR3 totals 13 residues. CDR3: CASSFSGDYGYTF. Written as DNA, the CDR3 is TGCGCCAGCAGCTTTTCGGGTGACTATGGCTACACCTTC.

This sequence joins TRBV19 and TRBJ1-2, with a tentative D call TRBD1 (6 bases). The CDR3 contains 15 residues. V lost 4 bases and J 5 bases, leaving 17 bases between the germline ends. CDR1 is LNHDA, CDR2 SQIVND, per germline (reference sequence). The CDR3: CASSTGGGQSYGYTF. As DNA, the CDR3 is TGTGCCAGTAGTACCGGAGGGGGGCAGAGTTATGGCTACACCTTC.

The rearrangement joins TRBV9 to TRBJ2-1; 7 positions agree with TRBD1. CDR3 length: 16 amino acids. Germline lookup yields CDR1 SGDLS and CDR2 YYNGEE. Unmatched junction bases numbered 8, after V lost 4 bases and J lost 1 base. The DNA for the CDR3 is TGTGCCAGCAGCTCAGCCGGACAGGCGTCCTACAATGAGCAGTTCTTC. Residues: CASSSAGQASYNEQFF.

In its sample, this clonotype was seen a few times. V is TRBV28 and J is TRBJ2-1; 11 bases agree with TRBD2. Losses at the gene ends were 3 bases for V and 2 bases for J; bases not matched to a gene: 6. This CDR3 comprises 17 residues. CDR1 is MDHEN and CDR2 is SYDVKM in the germline V gene. The CDR3 loop reads CASSLTLAGGTYNEQFF. For the CDR3, the DNA is TGTGCCAGCAGTTTGACGCTAGCGGGAGGTACCTACAATGAGCAGTTCTTC.

The chain joins TRBV6-1 to TRBJ2-1, with D possibly matching TRBD2 (6 bases). V was clipped by 4 bases and J by 3 bases, with 13 bases between them. The CDR3 runs 15 residues. Germline lookup yields CDR1 MNHNS and CDR2 SASEGT. This chain's CDR3 is CASSVVGGNYNEQFF. CDR3 DNA sequence: TGTGCCAGCAGTGTGGTGGGCGGGAACTACAATGAGCAGTTCTTC.

This chain links TRBV24-1 with TRBJ2-1; D is undetermined. Germline V gene data show CDR1 as KGHDR and CDR2 as SFDVKD. V lost 0 bases to trimming and J lost 10 bases, with 9 bases between them. The length of the CDR3 is 13 residues. The CDR3 bases are TGTGCCACCAGTGATTTGCGCTACCCAGAGCAGTTCTTC. It translates to CATSDLRYPEQFF.

The chain combines TRBV5-4 with TRBJ1-1; D ambiguous. V lost 0 bases to trimming and J lost 1 base, with 7 bases between them. The CDR3 loop spans 14 amino acids. Germline-derived CDR1 and CDR2 are SGHNT and YYREEE (reference sequence). DNA for the CDR3: TGTGCCAGCAGCTTGGATCCTGGGAACACTGAAGCTTTCTTT. Its protein product is CASSLDPGNTEAFF.

This clonotype was detected only a few times. The chain couples TRBV4-3 to TRBJ2-4; D gene uncertain. Trimming stripped 1 base from V and 2 bases from J, with 15 bases between. Germline assignment: CDR1 LGHNA and CDR2 YSLEER. The CDR3 runs to 17 residues. The CDR3 DNA reads TGCGCCAGCAGCCAAGTGTTGGCACACGACCCCAAAAACATTCAGTACTTC. Protein: CASSQVLAHDPKNIQYF.

The rearrangement links TRBV9 to TRBJ2-1, with 8 bases matching TRBD2. There are 16 residues in the CDR3. Germline trimming cut 0 bases from V and 7 bases from J; bases unmatched to any gene: 9. Germline V lookup: CDR1 SGDLS, CDR2 YYNGEE. This CDR3 is CASSVGVAGKRNEQFF. CDR3 bases: TGTGCCAGCAGCGTAGGGGTAGCGGGAAAGAGAAATGAGCAGTTCTTC.

The V gene is TRBV11-2, the J gene TRBJ2-3; D gene ambiguous. Germline-derived CDR1 and CDR2 are SGHAT and FQNNGV. V gave up 4 bases and J gave up 9 bases, with 11 bases separating them. The CDR3 is made up of 12 amino acids. CDR3 loop: CASSSRPGTQYF. For the CDR3, the DNA is TGTGCCAGCAGCTCCCGCCCCGGGACGCAGTATTTT.